These 18 T cell receptor beta chains share one sample of origin, sequenced in a study of blood T cells in healthy people across ages. Combining a sample-barcoded 5' primer with a J-beta primer mix, a second PCR ran for roughly 7 to 12 cycles. Each CDR3 protein gets one entry after TCRdb re-called the 5' RACE reads with MiXCR. The data show 900,000 to 950,000 distinct CDR3 sequences, with almost 30% seen just once and 10% to 13% held by the top ten. These sequences were also reported in another study, on T cells of mothers and their children.

Sample: blood. These receptors all stem from a middle-aged woman in good health.

This clonotype was counted a few times. V is TRBV27 and J is TRBJ1-4; 7 nucleotides match TRBD1. This CDR3 has 15 amino acids. V was pared by 5 bases and J by 7 bases, with 10 bases of the junction left unmatched. Germline loops: CDR1 MNHEY, CDR2 SMNVEV (reference sequence). CDR3 sequence (DNA): TGTGCCAGCAGTATAGGGACAGCAGGGGGTGAAAAACTGTTTTTT. Its translation is CASSIGTAGGEKLFF.

This clonotype was observed a few times. The junction departs from germline at one end; a sequencing error may be responsible. The rearrangement links TRBV7-7 to TRBJ2-1; D may be TRBD1 (5 bases). Germline V gene lookup returns CDR1 SSHAT and CDR2 FNYEAQ (reference sequence). CDR3 length equals 14 residues. CDR3 nucleotides: TGTGCTAGCAGCTTTCAGGGCTCCTACAATGAGCAGTTCTTC. It translates to CASSFQGSYNEQFF.

This clonotype turned up a few times. The V gene is TRBV6-2 or TRBV6-3, the J gene TRBJ2-7; D is unclear. The CDR3 covers 12 residues. CDR1 and CDR2 (germline): MNHEY, SVGEGT. The V gene lost 2 bases and the J gene lost 3 bases, with 5 bases spanning the gap. As DNA, the CDR3 is TGTGCCAGCAGTTACCAGTTCTACGAGCAGTACTTC. It is translated as CASSYQFYEQYF.

As to this clonotype: A much larger clone differs from this one at a single base, so this may be a read error. The CDR3 DNA reads as TGCAGCGTTGAGACAGGGATCCACAACAATGAGCAGTACTTC. It specifies CSVETGIHNNEQYF. V is TRBV29-1 and J is TRBJ2-4; 7 bases are a match to TRBD1. Trimming at V came to 3 bases and at J to 13 bases, leaving 15 bases not matched to a gene. The germline CDR1 and CDR2 sequences are SQVTM and ANQGSEA. The CDR3 sequence is 14 residues long. Drawing the rest from reference TRBV29-1 and TRBJ2-4, the complete variable domain is SAVISQKPSRDICQRGTSLTIQCQVDSQVTMMFWYRQQPGQSLTLIATANQGSEATYESGFVIDKFPISRPNLTFSTLTVSNMSPEDSSIYLCSVETGIHNNEQYFGAGTRLSVL.

This clonotype was found many times. The chain carries TRBV9 and TRBJ2-1; D possibly uses TRBD1 or TRBD2 (6 bases each). Germline V gene data show CDR1 as SGDLS and CDR2 as YYNGEE. Trimming cost V 0 bases and J 4 bases, with 11 bases left between them. The CDR3 runs 15 residues. The CDR3 region has the DNA TGTGCCAGCAGCGTAGAGGGGGGCGCATACAATGAGCAGTTCTTC. Amino acid sequence: CASSVEGGAYNEQFF. The variable domain in full, completed from reference TRBV9 and TRBJ2-1, reads DSGVTQTPKHLITATGQRVTLRCSPRSGDLSVYWYQQSLDQGLQFLIQYYNGEERAKGNILERFSAQQFPDLHSELNLSSLELGDSALYFCASSVEGGAYNEQFFGPGTRLTVL.

The J gene is TRBJ2-1, the V gene TRBV12-5, with 11 bases fitting TRBD2. The CDR3 has 17 residues. From germline, CDR1 is LGHNT and CDR2 FRNRAP. J lost 4 bases, V lost 6 bases, and 11 bases had no gene match. CDR3 sequence reads: CASGLNLVAGGYNEQFF. The CDR3 DNA sequence: TGTGCTAGTGGACTCAATCTCGTAGCGGGGGGGTACAATGAGCAGTTCTTC.

The J gene is TRBJ2-1, the V gene TRBV7-2; D possibly corresponds to TRBD2 (7 bases). The V gene lost 2 bases and the J gene lost 10 bases, with 18 bases spanning the gap. From germline, CDR1 is SGHTA and CDR2 FQGNSA. The CDR3 consists of 15 residues. The CDR3 bases are TGTGCCAGCAGCTTACTGCGGGGGCGGGCCGGGGAGCAGTTCTTC. It codes for CASSLLRGRAGEQFF.

In the case of this clonotype: This sequence may be a read error, since a much larger clone differs from it by one base. The chain recombines TRBV5-1 with TRBJ2-3; 9 positions agree with TRBD1. Trimming took 3 bases from V and 3 from J; bases not matched to a gene: 8. Germline V gives CDR1 SGHRS, CDR2 YFSETQ. This CDR3 is 16 amino acids long. For the CDR3, the DNA is TGCGCCAGCAGCTACTCGCGGACAGGGGAGACAGATACGCAGTATTTT. It encodes CASSYSRTGETDTQYF.

A remark on this clonotype: This may be a read error, as it is one base from a much larger clone. In DNA form, the CDR3 reads TGTGCCAGCAGCTCGCAAGCGGGGGGAGGAGACAATGTGCAGTTCTTC. It is translated as CASSSQAGGGDNVQFF. The V and J genes are TRBV11-2 and TRBJ2-1, with 9 bases identical to TRBD2. The CDR3 is made up of 16 amino acids. The germline V gene has CDR1 SGHAT and CDR2 FQNNGV.

This clonotype was picked up one time. The chain links TRBV6-6 to TRBJ2-4; 7 positions match TRBD2. The CDR3 is 17 residues long. Germline V gene data show CDR1 as MNHNY and CDR2 as SVGAGI (reference sequence). The V and J ends lost 5 bases and 13 bases, in that order; junction bases with no gene match: 23. CDR3 sequence: CASSRVAGSRYTDTQYF. The CDR3 DNA reads as TGTGCCAGCAGTAGGGTAGCGGGCTCCCGATACACAGATACGCAGTACTTC.

V usage is TRBV7-9 and J usage is TRBJ2-3; 8 bases agree with TRBD1. There are 17 residues in the CDR3. Germline assignment: CDR1 SEHNR and CDR2 FQNEAQ (reference sequence). Losses at the gene ends were 1 base for V and 2 bases for J; bases not matched to a gene: 8. CDR3 region: CASSLGRTGWPTDTQYF. CDR3 DNA sequence: TGTGCCAGCAGCTTAGGGCGGACAGGGTGGCCCACAGATACGCAGTATTTT.

V and J are TRBV3-1 and TRBJ2-1; D is uncertain. The CDR3 contains 13 residues. Germline CDR1 is LGHDT and CDR2 is YNNKEL (reference sequence). V was clipped by 5 bases and J by 9 bases, with 14 bases between them. The CDR3 nucleotides read TGTGCCAGCAGCTCGGACCCTTGGGGTGAGCAGTTCTTC. It yields the protein CASSSDPWGEQFF.

Of note for this clonotype: This may stem from a read error, because a much larger clone lies one nucleotide away. V is TRBV11-2 and J is TRBJ1-2, with a weak D call TRBD1 (5 bases). Germline V gives CDR1 SGHAT, CDR2 FQNNGV. The CDR3 sequence is 14 residues long. The CDR3 reads CVSSAGTAPYGYTF. CDR3 nucleotides: TGTGTCAGCAGCGCAGGGACGGCGCCTTATGGCTACACCTTC.

The chain uses TRBV15 and TRBJ2-4, with D perhaps TRBD1 (5 bases). Trimming removed 4 bases from V and 0 bases from J, with 13 bases in between. This CDR3 contains 16 residues. The V gene's germline CDR1 is LNHNV and CDR2 YYDKDF (reference sequence). Here the CDR3 reads CATSNNFREAKNIQYF. The CDR3, as DNA: TGTGCCACCAGCAATAATTTCAGGGAAGCCAAAAACATTCAGTACTTC.

This chain uses TRBV7-8 with TRBJ1-4, with a tentative D call TRBD1 (5 bases). CDR3 length: 14 residues. Trimming removed 5 bases from V and 4 bases from J, with 11 bases in between. The V gene's germline CDR1 is SGHVS and CDR2 FQNEAQ. In DNA form, the CDR3 reads TGTGCCAGCAGCCCGGGACGCCATAATGAAAAACTGTTTTTT. This encodes CASSPGRHNEKLFF.

In its sample, this clonotype was seen once. The CDR3 spells CSVSGLYGYTF. CDR3 sequence (DNA): TGCAGCGTTTCGGGGCTCTATGGCTACACCTTC. The chain recombines TRBV29-1 with TRBJ1-2, with D perhaps matching TRBD1 (5 bases). Germline-derived CDR1 and CDR2 are SQVTM and ANQGSEA. V lost 5 bases and J lost 4, with 8 bases in between. CDR3 size: 11 residues. The variable domain in full, completed from reference TRBV29-1 and TRBJ1-2, reads SAVISQKPSRDICQRGTSLTIQCQVDSQVTMMFWYRQQPGQSLTLIATANQGSEATYESGFVIDKFPISRPNLTFSTLTVSNMSPEDSSIYLCSVSGLYGYTFGSGTRLTVV.

This chain joins TRBV15 and TRBJ1-2; D is possibly TRBD1 (6 bases). This CDR3 region has 15 residues. V lost 0 bases and J lost 4, with 12 bases in between. The germline V gene has CDR1 LNHNV and CDR2 YYDKDF (reference sequence). The CDR3: CATSRETGSFYGYTF. For the CDR3, the DNA is TGTGCCACCAGCAGAGAGACAGGTAGCTTCTATGGCTACACCTTC.

CDR3 region: CASSLRTGSSVEQYF. CDR3 in DNA: TGTGCCAGCAGTTTGAGGACAGGATCATCGGTTGAGCAGTACTTC. The chain recombines TRBV12-3 or TRBV12-4 with TRBJ2-7; TRBD1 agrees at 7 bases. The CDR3 length is 15 residues. J gave up 7 bases and V 3 bases, and 12 bases lay outside the gene matches.